This TCR beta chain is from a study of blood T cell repertoires in COVID-19. Turning to the study itself: Spain, Italy and the United States supplied samples that represented acute and convalescent COVID-19. PBMCs, B-cell-depleted T cells, or T cells provided the cDNA or gDNA that made up the material.

Assay: immunoSEQ multiplex PCR; the TCRdb copy retains only in-frame clones and omits some. The table lists about 130,000 clones, 70% to 80% of them singletons, with more than 10% in the top ten. J was trimmed by 3 bases and V by 5 bases; bases with no gene match: 7. This CDR3 spans 15 amino acids. Germline CDR1 MNHEY, CDR2 SVGEGT. The sequence was obtained from a human donor in a cohort sampled during active COVID-19. What was sequenced was peripheral blood. The chain uses TRBV6-2 or TRBV6-3 and TRBJ2-7; 10 bases align to TRBD2. CDR3: CASSPPGLAIYEQYF. The DNA for the CDR3 is TGTGCCAGCAGTCCCCCGGGACTAGCGATCTACGAGCAGTACTTC.